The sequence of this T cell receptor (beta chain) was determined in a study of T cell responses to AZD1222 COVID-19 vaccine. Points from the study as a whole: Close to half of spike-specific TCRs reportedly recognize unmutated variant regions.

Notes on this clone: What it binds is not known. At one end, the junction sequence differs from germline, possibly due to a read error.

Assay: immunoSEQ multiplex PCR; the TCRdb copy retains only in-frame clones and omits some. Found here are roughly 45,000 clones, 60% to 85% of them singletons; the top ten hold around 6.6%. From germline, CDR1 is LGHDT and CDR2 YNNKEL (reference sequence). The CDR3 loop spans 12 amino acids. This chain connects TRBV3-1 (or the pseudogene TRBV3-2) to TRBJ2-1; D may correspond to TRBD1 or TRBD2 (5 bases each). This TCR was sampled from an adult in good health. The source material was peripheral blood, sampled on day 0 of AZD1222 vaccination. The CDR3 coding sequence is TGTGCCAGCAGCCAAGAAACGGGGCAGTCCGTCTTC. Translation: CASSQETGQSVF.